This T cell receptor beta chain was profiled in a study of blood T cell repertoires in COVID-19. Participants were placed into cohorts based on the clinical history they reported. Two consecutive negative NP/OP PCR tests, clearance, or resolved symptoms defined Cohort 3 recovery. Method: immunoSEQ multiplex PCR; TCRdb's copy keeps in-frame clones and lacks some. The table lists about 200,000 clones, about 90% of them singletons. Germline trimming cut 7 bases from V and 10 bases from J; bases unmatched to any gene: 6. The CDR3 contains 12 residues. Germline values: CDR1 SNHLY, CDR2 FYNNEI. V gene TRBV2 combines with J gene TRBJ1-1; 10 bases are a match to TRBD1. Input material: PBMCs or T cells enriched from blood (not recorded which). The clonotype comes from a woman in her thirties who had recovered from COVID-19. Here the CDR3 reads CASNRQGAGAFF. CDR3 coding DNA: TGTGCCAGCAACCGACAGGGGGCTGGAGCTTTCTTT.